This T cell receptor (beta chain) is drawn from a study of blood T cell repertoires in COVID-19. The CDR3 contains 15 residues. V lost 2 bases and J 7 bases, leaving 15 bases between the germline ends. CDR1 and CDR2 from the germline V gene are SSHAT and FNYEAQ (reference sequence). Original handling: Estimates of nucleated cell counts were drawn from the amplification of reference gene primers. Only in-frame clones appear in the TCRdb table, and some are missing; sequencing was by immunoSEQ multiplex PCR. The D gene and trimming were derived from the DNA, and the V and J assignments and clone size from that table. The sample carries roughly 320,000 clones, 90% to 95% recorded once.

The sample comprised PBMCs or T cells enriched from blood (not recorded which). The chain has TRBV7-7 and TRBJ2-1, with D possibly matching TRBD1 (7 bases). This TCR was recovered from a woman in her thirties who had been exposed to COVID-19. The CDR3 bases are TGTGCCAGCAGCTTACGGCGGGACAGAGAAAATGAGCAGTTCTTC. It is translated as CASSLRRDRENEQFF. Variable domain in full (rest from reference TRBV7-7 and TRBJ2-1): GAGVSQSPRYKVTKRGQDVTLRCDPISSHATLYWYQQALGQGPEFLTYFNYEAQPDKSGLPSDRFSAERPEGSISTLTIQRTEQRDSAMYRCASSLRRDRENEQFFGPGTRLTVL.